Shown below are 8 T cell receptor beta chains from a single sample sequenced in a study of molecular identifiers for immune sequencing clone quantification. TCRdb itself ran the PCR reads through MiXCR, one entry per CDR3 protein. The sample has 40,000 to 65,000 distinct CDR3 sequences; roughly a third are singletons. The specimen sequenced was naive CD8+ T cells from blood, with Jurkat cell RNA spiked in. Subset specified: FACS-sorted CD8+CD4-CCR7+CD45RA+ naive T cells. These TCRs come from a human donor in good health. Some libraries in this study had Jurkat cell RNA spiked in.

As concerns this clonotype: The junction departs from germline at one end; a sequencing error may be responsible. This sequence joins TRBV6-5 and TRBJ1-4; 9 positions match TRBD1. The CDR3 contains 13 residues. From germline, CDR1 is MNHEY and CDR2 SVGAGI. CDR3 protein: CAGSSGTGSRLFF. In nucleotides, the CDR3 is TGTGCCGGCAGTTCCGGGACAGGGTCGAGACTGTTTTTT.

Concerning this clonotype itself: A much larger clone differs by one base, so this may be a read error. The rearrangement uses TRBV28 and TRBJ1-5; no clear D. The length of the CDR3 is 14 residues. CDR1 is MDHEN and CDR2 is SYDVKM in the germline V gene. V shed 3 bases and J shed 2 bases, with 8 bases lying between them. The CDR3, as DNA: TGTGCCAGCAGTTTTCGACGGCGCAATCAGCCCCAGCATTTT. Amino acid sequence: CASSFRRRNQPQHF.

This clonotype was detected ten times or more. V usage is TRBV5-6 and J usage is TRBJ2-1; no clear D gene. The CDR3 contains 14 residues. The V and J ends lost 0 bases and 6 bases respectively, with 10 bases between them. Per the germline V gene, CDR1 is SGHDT and CDR2 is YYEEEE. CDR3 in amino acids: CASSLGLWGNEQFF. The CDR3 nucleotides are TGTGCCAGCAGCTTGGGCCTTTGGGGCAATGAGCAGTTCTTC.

J is TRBJ2-4 and V is TRBV27; unclear D gene. Germline V lookup: CDR1 MNHEY, CDR2 SMNVEV (reference sequence). Trimming removed 9 bases from V and 3 bases from J, with 9 bases in between. The CDR3 spans 12 residues. The CDR3 DNA is TGTGCCAGTGGTGTGGGCAAAAACATTCAGTACTTC. Its protein is CASGVGKNIQYF.

This clonotype was seen at least ten times. The chain is built from TRBV20-1 and TRBJ2-2; tentative D call: TRBD1 (5 bases). The CDR3 spans 13 residues. V lost 2 bases and J 9 bases, leaving 13 bases between the germline ends. Germline lookup yields CDR1 DFQATT and CDR2 SNEGSKA (reference sequence). The CDR3 DNA reads TGCAGTGCTAGAAGGACACCTGACTGGGAGCTGTTTTTT. Amino acids: CSARRTPDWELFF.

This clonotype was found once. This may be a read error, as it is one base from a much larger clone. This rearrangement joins TRBV12-3 or TRBV12-4 to TRBJ2-3, with TRBD2 identical over 9 bases. The junction had 8 bases not matched to a gene; V was cut back by 8 bases and J by 8 bases. The CDR3 length is 13 residues. CDR3 loop: CASSAGGRGTQYF. The DNA of the CDR3 is TGTGCCAGCTCAGCGGGAGGACGAGGTACGCAGTATTTT.

The rearrangement links TRBV6-4 to TRBJ2-4; possibly TRBD2 for D (5 bases). Germline CDR1 reads MRHNA; CDR2 reads SNTAGT. The CDR3 consists of 13 residues. V gave up 6 bases and J gave up 14 bases, with 20 bases separating them. The CDR3 loop is CASSRFSGESKYF. The CDR3 nucleotides are TGTGCCAGCAGCCGATTCTCCGGGGAGTCAAAGTACTTC.

This clonotype showed up many times. CDR3 nucleotide sequence: TGTGCCAGCAGTTTAGCTCTTGGGTACGAGTACTTC. Protein product: CASSLALGYEYF. J is TRBJ2-7 and V is TRBV12-3 or TRBV12-4; D uncertain. There are 12 residues in the CDR3. V was trimmed by 0 bases and J by 11 bases, leaving 11 bases between them.